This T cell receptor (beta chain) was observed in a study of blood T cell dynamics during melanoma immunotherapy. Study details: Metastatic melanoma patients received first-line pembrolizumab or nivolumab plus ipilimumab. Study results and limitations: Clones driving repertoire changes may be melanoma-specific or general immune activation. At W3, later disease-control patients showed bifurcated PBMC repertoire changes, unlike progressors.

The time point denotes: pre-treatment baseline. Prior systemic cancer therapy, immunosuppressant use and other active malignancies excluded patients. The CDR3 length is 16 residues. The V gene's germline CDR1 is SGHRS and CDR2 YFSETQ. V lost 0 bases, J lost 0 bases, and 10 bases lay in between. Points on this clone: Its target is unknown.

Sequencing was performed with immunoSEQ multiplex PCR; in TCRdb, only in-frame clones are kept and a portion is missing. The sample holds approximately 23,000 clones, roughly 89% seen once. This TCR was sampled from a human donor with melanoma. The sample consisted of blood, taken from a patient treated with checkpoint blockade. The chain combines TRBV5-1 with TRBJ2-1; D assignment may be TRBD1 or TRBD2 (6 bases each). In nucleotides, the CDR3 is TGCGCCAGCAGCTTGGGAGGGGGGAGCTCCTACAATGAGCAGTTCTTC. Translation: CASSLGGGSSYNEQFF.